What follows are 14 T cell receptor beta chains derived from one specimen sequenced in a study of T cells in Graves' hyperthyroidism and ophthalmopathy. Amplified TCR beta CDR3 regions derived from RNA transcripts. The study used the HTBI primer set for a first-round RT-PCR of the TCR CDR3. Each CDR3 protein is one row after TCRdb ran MiXCR on the multiplex PCR reads. The table has roughly 500,000 distinct CDR3 sequences, roughly 15% seen once. Sequencing used blood. The receptors here all came from a woman aged 30 to 39 with Graves' ophthalmopathy.

At least ten counts were recorded for this clonotype. The V gene is TRBV3-1, the J gene TRBJ1-5; D uncertain. The germline V gene has CDR1 LGHDT and CDR2 YNNKEL (reference sequence). V lost 0 bases and J lost 3, with 24 bases in between. The CDR3 has 20 amino acids. CDR3 loop: CASSQEGGLRRAPTNQPQHF. The CDR3 coding sequence is TGTGCCAGCAGCCAAGAGGGAGGCCTTAGACGGGCGCCGACCAATCAGCCCCAGCATTTT.

J is TRBJ2-7 and V is TRBV6-1, with 7 bases lining up with TRBD1. The length of the CDR3 is 16 residues. The junction had 11 bases not matched to a gene; V was cut back by 1 base and J by 5 bases. The germline CDR1 and CDR2 sequences are MNHNS and SASEGT. The CDR3 DNA follows: TGTGCCAGCAGTGAAGTGGGGACAGCTGGTTCCGACGAGCAGTACTTC. This codes for CASSEVGTAGSDEQYF.

This clonotype was picked up a small number of times. The rearrangement links TRBV20-1 to TRBJ1-1; D unresolved. The CDR3 has 13 amino acids. Germline V gene lookup returns CDR1 DFQATT and CDR2 SNEGSKA (reference sequence). V gave up 0 bases and J gave up 10 bases, with 15 bases separating them. The CDR3 loop is CSARDSVAPIAFF. CDR3 sequence (DNA): TGCAGTGCTAGAGATTCGGTAGCCCCGATAGCTTTCTTT.

This clonotype was seen ten or more times. The gene calls are TRBV27 and TRBJ2-1, with D maybe TRBD2 (6 bases). From germline, CDR1 is MNHEY and CDR2 SMNVEV (reference sequence). Trimming removed 2 bases at V and 0 bases at J, with 20 bases between. This CDR3 has 19 residues. CDR3 DNA: TGTGCCAGCAGTTTACTTGTCCCAATAGCGGAAAGCTCCTACAATGAGCAGTTCTTC. The encoded protein is CASSLLVPIAESSYNEQFF.

This clonotype appeared many times. This rearrangement joins TRBV12-3 or TRBV12-4 to TRBJ2-1; 9 bases match TRBD1. V lost 5 bases and J lost 7; bases outside the gene matches: 9. This CDR3 has 15 residues. CDR3 residues: CASSHTGQGANEQFF. In DNA, the CDR3 is TGTGCCAGCAGTCATACGGGACAGGGAGCGAATGAGCAGTTCTTC.

The V gene is TRBV2, the J gene TRBJ1-3; D uncertain. This CDR3 spans 15 amino acids. Germline assignment: CDR1 SNHLY and CDR2 FYNNEI. V lost 7 bases and J 4 bases, leaving 17 bases between the germline ends. The CDR3 bases are TGTGCCAGCACCAGAAGGGTAGGGTTCGGAAACACCATATATTTT. Its translation is CASTRRVGFGNTIYF.

This sequence joins TRBV5-1 and TRBJ2-1; D gene uncertain. The germline V and J ends were trimmed by 2 bases and 6 bases, with 12 bases remaining between them. The CDR3 extends over 14 amino acids. CDR1 SGHRS and CDR2 YFSETQ come from the germline V gene. CDR3 sequence (DNA): TGCGCCAGCAGCTTTTCCCCGCCTTCCAATGAGCAGTTCTTC. Amino acid sequence: CASSFSPPSNEQFF.

This clonotype was seen ten or more times. The junction departs from germline at one end; a sequencing error may be responsible. The V call is TRBV11-2, the J call TRBJ1-1; D call uncertain. CDR1 is SGHAT, CDR2 FQNNGV, per germline. This CDR3 is 14 amino acids long. The CDR3 DNA reads TGTGCCAGCAGCCTAGAGCAGGCCCCGACTGAAGCTTTCTTT. This encodes CASSLEQAPTEAFF.

This clonotype was counted between two and nine times. The chain combines TRBV24-1 with TRBJ2-1, with D unresolved. Germline CDR1 and CDR2: KGHDR and SFDVKD. V lost 6 bases and J 0 bases, leaving 14 bases between the germline ends. This CDR3 has 16 amino acids. Here the CDR3 reads CATSSHSLSSYNEQFF. Here the CDR3 DNA reads TGTGCCACCAGTTCCCACTCTCTGAGCTCCTACAATGAGCAGTTCTTC.

This clonotype was detected ten times or more. V is TRBV28 and J is TRBJ1-5; D not resolved. The CDR3 has 12 residues. Trimming removed 6 bases from V and 1 base from J, with 4 bases in between. The germline gives CDR1 MDHEN, CDR2 SYDVKM. The CDR3 DNA sequence: TGTGCCAGCAGGGTCAGCAATCAGCCCCAGCATTTT. Translated, it gives CASRVSNQPQHF.

This clonotype was counted a few times. V usage is TRBV19 and J usage is TRBJ1-5; D gene uncertain. Germline V gene data show CDR1 as LNHDA and CDR2 as SQIVND (reference sequence). The length of the CDR3 is 13 residues. The V gene lost 6 bases and the J gene lost 6 bases, with 12 bases spanning the gap. CDR3 loop: CASSPPLGQPQHF. For the CDR3, the DNA is TGTGCCAGTAGCCCTCCCTTGGGTCAGCCCCAGCATTTT.

This clonotype was recorded at least ten times. The genes are TRBV2 and TRBJ2-7, with D perhaps matching TRBD1 (6 bases). The CDR3 runs 13 residues. Germline V gene sequence: CDR1 SNHLY, CDR2 FYNNEI. Trimming stripped 7 bases from V and 5 bases from J, with 15 bases between. The DNA for the CDR3 is TGTGCCAGCAAGATAACAGGGTCGAACGAGCAGTACTTC. Its translation: CASKITGSNEQYF.

This clonotype came up many times. The gene calls are TRBV20-1 and TRBJ1-5; 9 bases are shared with TRBD1. The CDR3 consists of 14 residues. The V and J ends lost 4 bases and 6 bases, in that order; junction bases with no gene match: 7. Germline CDR1 reads DFQATT; CDR2 reads SNEGSKA (reference sequence). The CDR3: CSATGQGKAQPQHF. CDR3 nucleotides: TGCAGTGCTACGGGACAGGGCAAGGCTCAGCCCCAGCATTTT.

This chain joins TRBV7-9 and TRBJ2-3; 7 bases fit TRBD1. The CDR3 contains 13 residues. From germline, CDR1 is SEHNR and CDR2 FQNEAQ (reference sequence). V lost 7 bases to trimming and J lost 3 bases; unmatched junction nucleotides: 4. The CDR3 loop reads CASMSRGTDTQYF. CDR3 DNA sequence: TGTGCCAGCATGAGCAGGGGGACAGATACGCAGTATTTT.